Listed here are 31 T cell receptor beta chains from one sample, sequenced in a study of blood T cell repertoires in COVID-19. The table came from immunoSEQ multiplex PCR; TCRdb's copy has only in-frame clones and leaves some out. This table holds some 390,000 clones, around 92% found once. Material for sequencing was PBMCs or T cells enriched from blood (not recorded which). The receptors originated from a woman aged 25 to 39 who had recovered from COVID-19.

The V call is TRBV30, the J call TRBJ1-1; no firm D call. The CDR3 runs 12 residues. V dropped 5 bases and J dropped 1 base, with 8 bases sitting between them. In germline, CDR1 is GTSNPN, CDR2 SVGIG (reference sequence). The CDR3, as DNA: TGTGCCTGGGATACAGAGAACACTGAAGCTTTCTTT. It translates to CAWDTENTEAFF.

The CDR3 DNA is TGTGCCAGCAGCTTATTTGGTAGATCCGGGGAGCTGTTTTTT. Its translation is CASSLFGRSGELFF. The chain is built from TRBV7-2 and TRBJ2-2; D remains ambiguous. CDR1 and CDR2 (germline): SGHTA, FQGNSA. The V end was cut by 2 bases, the J end by 6 bases, with 10 bases between. There are 14 residues in the CDR3.

V is TRBV10-3 and J is TRBJ2-3, with 8 bases matching TRBD1. V trimming: 7 bases; J trimming: 9 bases; junction bases outside the gene matches: 6. This CDR3 has 12 amino acids. Germline V gene sequence: CDR1 ENHRY, CDR2 SYGVKD. CDR3 DNA sequence: TGTGCCATCAACGGCGGACAGGGAACGCAGTATTTT. Encoded protein: CAINGGQGTQYF.

This clone has a handful of counts. Other DNA sequences in the sample encode the same CDR3. The CDR3, as DNA: TGTGCCAGCAGCAGGGACAGGGCGTTGGGCTACACCTTC. Its translation is CASSRDRALGYTF. This chain uses TRBV7-2 with TRBJ1-2; 9 nucleotides agree with TRBD1. In germline, CDR1 is SGHTA, CDR2 FQGNSA. V was clipped by 5 bases and J by 8 bases; unmatched bases: 6. The CDR3 length is 13 residues.

This clone has only one observation. The chain carries TRBV5-1 and TRBJ2-1; TRBD2 might be the D (6 bases). The V and J ends lost 10 bases and 2 bases respectively, with 16 bases between them. The CDR3 is 14 residues long. The germline V gene has CDR1 SGHRS and CDR2 YFSETQ. The CDR3 DNA reads as TGCGCCTCCGGACCCCAGCGGGCCTACAATGAGCAGTTCTTC. It translates to CASGPQRAYNEQFF. The whole variable domain, remainder taken from reference TRBV5-1 and TRBJ2-1, is KAGVTQTPRYLIKTRGQQVTLSCSPISGHRSVSWYQQTPGQGLQFLFEYFSETQRNKGNFPGRFSGRQFSNSRSEMNVSTLELGDSALYLCASGPQRAYNEQFFGPGTRLTVL.

This rearrangement joins TRBV6-5 to TRBJ2-7; TRBD1 matches 10 bases. Germline CDR1 is MNHEY and CDR2 is SVGAGI. The CDR3 has 14 amino acids. The trim removed 6 bases at V and 5 bases at J, leaving 7 bases unmatched. In DNA form, the CDR3 reads TGTGCCAGCAGGGAGGGACAGGGGAGCGACGAGCAGTACTTC. Amino acids: CASREGQGSDEQYF.

The chain is built from TRBV2 and TRBJ1-2; D call uncertain. Germline values: CDR1 SNHLY, CDR2 FYNNEI. The CDR3 is made up of 13 amino acids. V shed 2 bases and J shed 5 bases, with 9 bases lying between them. The CDR3 DNA reads as TGTGCCAGCAGTGAATCTGGGGAGTATGGCTACACCTTC. It is translated as CASSESGEYGYTF.

The rearrangement uses TRBV7-6 and TRBJ2-1, with a tentative D call TRBD1 (6 bases). Germline V gene lookup returns CDR1 SGHVS and CDR2 FNYEAQ. Between the trimmed V and J ends, which lost 3 bases and 9 bases, there was a span of 18 bases. CDR3 size: 15 residues. The CDR3 sequence is CASSLGAVGLGEQFF. CDR3 nucleotides: TGTGCCAGCAGCTTGGGGGCAGTCGGGCTCGGTGAGCAGTTCTTC.

The chain uses TRBV28 and TRBJ1-1; 7 bases match TRBD1. The CDR3 has 17 residues. Germline assignment: CDR1 MDHEN and CDR2 SYDVKM. J was trimmed by 3 bases and V by 6 bases; bases with no gene match: 16. This CDR3 reads CASRSTEGAVWDTEAFF. The CDR3 nucleotides read TGTGCCAGCAGGTCGACAGAGGGGGCAGTGTGGGACACTGAAGCTTTCTTT. The variable domain in full, completed from reference TRBV28 and TRBJ1-1, reads DVKVTQSSRYLVKRTGEKVFLECVQDMDHENMFWYRQDPGLGLRLIYFSYDVKMKEKGDIPEGYSVSREKKERFSLILESASTNQTSMYLCASRSTEGAVWDTEAFFGQGTRLTVV.

The chain has TRBV20-1 and TRBJ1-5, with TRBD1 identical over 7 bases. V lost 3 bases to trimming and J lost 5 bases; unmatched junction nucleotides: 13. This CDR3 contains 16 residues. The V gene's germline CDR1 is DFQATT and CDR2 SNEGSKA (reference sequence). CDR3 sequence reads: CSASLPIWTGDQPQHF. The CDR3, as DNA: TGCAGTGCTAGTCTCCCCATTTGGACAGGAGATCAGCCCCAGCATTTT.

The chain has TRBV6-1 and TRBJ1-2; D possibly corresponds to TRBD1 (5 bases). The CDR3 has 15 amino acids. The germline V and J ends were trimmed by 2 bases and 8 bases, with 18 bases remaining between them. Germline V gene data show CDR1 as MNHNS and CDR2 as SASEGT. In nucleotides, the CDR3 is TGTGCCAGCAGTGAACCAGGGTTACACCTCCACGGCTACACCTTC. Its translation: CASSEPGLHLHGYTF.

The gene calls are TRBV5-4 and TRBJ2-1, with 11 bases identical to TRBD2. The CDR3 covers 16 residues. V lost 3 bases to trimming and J lost 7 bases; unmatched junction nucleotides: 9. Per germline, CDR1 SGHNT and CDR2 YYREEE (reference sequence). CDR3 loop: CASSYTLAGVWNEQFF. As DNA, the CDR3 is TGTGCCAGCAGCTATACACTAGCGGGGGTTTGGAATGAGCAGTTCTTC.

V is TRBV5-1 and J is TRBJ1-4; D remains ambiguous. Between the trimmed V and J ends, which lost 4 bases and 5 bases, there was a span of 12 bases. This CDR3 is 14 amino acids long. The germline V gene encodes CDR1 SGHRS and CDR2 YFSETQ. The DNA for the CDR3 is TGCGCCAGCAGCCCACAATTCCGCAATGAAAAACTGTTTTTT. This sequence encodes CASSPQFRNEKLFF.

The chain carries TRBV5-8 and TRBJ1-5; maybe TRBD1 (6 bases). V lost 5 bases, J lost 2 bases, and 14 bases lay in between. CDR1 and CDR2 (germline): SGHTS, YDEGEE. The CDR3 is 15 residues long. The DNA of the CDR3 is TGTGCCAGCAGTCTAGGGACAATTCGCAATCAGCCCCAGCATTTT. This sequence encodes CASSLGTIRNQPQHF. Looking up the rest from reference TRBV5-8 and TRBJ1-5 gives the full variable domain: EAGVTQSPTHLIKTRGQQATLRCSPISGHTSVYWYQQALGLGLQFLLWYDEGEERNRGNFPPRFSGRQFPNYSSELNVNALELEDSALYLCASSLGTIRNQPQHFGDGTRLSIL.

The rearrangement joins TRBV9 to TRBJ2-1, with D possibly being TRBD2 (5 bases). V was shortened by 0 bases and J by 2 bases, with 9 bases between the two germline ends. This CDR3 region has 15 residues. Per the germline V gene, CDR1 is SGDLS and CDR2 is YYNGEE. CDR3 region: CASSVVGVAYNEQFF. CDR3 nucleotides: TGTGCCAGCAGCGTAGTCGGGGTAGCCTACAATGAGCAGTTCTTC.

The V gene is TRBV28, the J gene TRBJ2-1; D perhaps matches TRBD2 (6 bases). V lost 7 bases to trimming and J lost 0 bases, with 13 bases between them. CDR3 length equals 15 residues. Germline CDR1 is MDHEN and CDR2 is SYDVKM. CDR3 sequence reads: CASTRLESSYNEQFF. CDR3 DNA sequence: TGTGCCAGCACCCGACTAGAAAGCTCCTACAATGAGCAGTTCTTC.

In regard to this clone: Additional DNA sequences in this sample encode the identical CDR3. This chain connects TRBV28 to TRBJ2-2; no clear D. Germline assignment: CDR1 MDHEN and CDR2 SYDVKM. Trimming removed 3 bases at V and 2 bases at J, with 4 bases between. The CDR3 is made up of 13 amino acids. The CDR3 DNA reads TGTGCCAGCAGTTTCAGAAACACCGGGGAGCTGTTTTTT. It encodes CASSFRNTGELFF.

The chain has TRBV19 and TRBJ1-2, with 8 bases fitting TRBD1. Germline values: CDR1 LNHDA, CDR2 SQIVND (reference sequence). The CDR3 extends over 14 amino acids. The ends lost 7 bases at V and 8 bases at J; junction bases unmatched: 12. As DNA, the CDR3 is TGTGCCAGTATCGAAAGCGGACAGGGTAAAGGCTACACCTTC. Translated: CASIESGQGKGYTF.

The chain employs TRBV6-1 and TRBJ1-4; 7 nucleotides align to TRBD1. CDR3 length equals 15 residues. Germline V gene lookup returns CDR1 MNHNS and CDR2 SASEGT. The trim removed 3 bases at V and 4 bases at J, leaving 5 bases unmatched. The CDR3 here is CASSDLQGYNEKLFF. CDR3 sequence (DNA): TGTGCCAGCAGTGACCTACAGGGGTATAATGAAAAACTGTTTTTT.

The rearrangement links TRBV4-1 to TRBJ1-2; D is uncertain. This CDR3 has 14 amino acids. Germline lookup yields CDR1 MGHRA and CDR2 YSYEKL. The V end was cut by 0 bases, the J end by 0 bases, with 5 bases between. The CDR3 nucleotides are TGCGCCAGCAGCCAAGATTCAGCTAACTATGGCTACACCTTC. It codes for CASSQDSANYGYTF.

The chain has TRBV30 and TRBJ1-1; no definite D call. This CDR3 spans 11 amino acids. V was cut by 5 bases and J by 11 bases, with 15 bases left in between. Germline lookup yields CDR1 GTSNPN and CDR2 SVGIG (reference sequence). Here the CDR3 DNA reads TGTGCCTGGGGGGAGGGCATCGGGGCTTTCTTT. The encoded protein is CAWGEGIGAFF.

The chain couples TRBV5-6 to TRBJ2-7; possibly TRBD1 for D (5 bases). CDR3 length: 15 residues. V was trimmed by 2 bases and J by 5 bases, leaving 17 bases between them. Germline V gene lookup returns CDR1 SGHDT and CDR2 YYEEEE. This CDR3 reads CASSFNTRVANEQYF. CDR3 sequence (DNA): TGTGCCAGCAGCTTTAACACCAGGGTCGCTAACGAGCAGTACTTC.

V is TRBV30 and J is TRBJ2-7; 8 nucleotides match TRBD1. The CDR3 has 14 residues. V trimming: 2 bases; J trimming: 5 bases; junction bases outside the gene matches: 8. The V gene's germline CDR1 is GTSNPN and CDR2 SVGIG (reference sequence). The CDR3 DNA sequence: TGTGCCTGGAGTTCCGGGACAGGTCTGAACGAGCAGTACTTC. Translating it yields CAWSSGTGLNEQYF.

The rearrangement links TRBV30 to TRBJ1-6, with 7 bases lining up with TRBD1. V lost 3 bases to trimming and J lost 6 bases; unmatched junction nucleotides: 5. The CDR3 loop spans 14 amino acids. Germline CDR1 reads GTSNPN; CDR2 reads SVGIG (reference sequence). CDR3 amino acids: CAWSAGQSNSPLHF. CDR3 nucleotides: TGTGCCTGGAGCGCGGGACAGAGTAATTCACCCCTCCACTTT. Full variable domain (remainder filled in from reference TRBV30 and TRBJ1-6): SQTIHQWPATLVQPVGSPLSLECTVEGTSNPNLYWYRQAAGRGLQLLFYSVGIGQISSEVPQNLSASRPQDRQFILSSKKLLLSDSGFYLCAWSAGQSNSPLHFGNGTRLTVT.

This chain joins TRBV29-1 and TRBJ1-5; D possibly corresponds to TRBD1 (5 bases). The CDR3 contains 13 residues. Germline V gene data show CDR1 as SQVTM and CDR2 as ANQGSEA. The ends were cut back, 7 bases at V and 2 bases at J, with 12 bases in the middle. In DNA, the CDR3 is TGCAGCGCAGCGGGGACGGGCAATCAGCCCCAGCATTTT. Protein product: CSAAGTGNQPQHF.

The CDR3 sequence: CASSPNGGPSNQPQHF. The CDR3 coding sequence is TGTGCCAGCTCACCGAATGGAGGCCCGAGCAATCAGCCCCAGCATTTT. The V and J genes are TRBV18 and TRBJ1-5; D is unclear. Between the trimmed V and J ends, which lost 3 bases and 1 base, there was a span of 13 bases. The length of the CDR3 is 16 residues. Germline assignment: CDR1 KGHSH and CDR2 LQKENI.

The chain employs TRBV14 and TRBJ2-7; 7 bases agree with TRBD1. The CDR3 is 19 amino acids. In germline, CDR1 is SGHDN, CDR2 FVKESK. Trimming removed 0 bases from V and 3 bases from J; junction bases left unmatched: 17. Here the CDR3 DNA reads TGTGCCAGCAGCCAAGAAGAGGCGACTCGACAGGGATCGCGCTACGAGCAGTACTTC. This translates into CASSQEEATRQGSRYEQYF. Full variable domain (outside the CDR3, taken from reference TRBV14 and TRBJ2-7): EAGVTQFPSHSVIEKGQTVTLRCDPISGHDNLYWYRRVMGKEIKFLLHFVKESKQDESGMPNNRFLAERTGGTYSTLKVQPAELEDSGVYFCASSQEEATRQGSRYEQYFGPGTRLTVT.

The chain is built from TRBV28 and TRBJ2-7; TRBD2 matches 9 bases. The CDR3 has 14 residues. Germline lookup yields CDR1 MDHEN and CDR2 SYDVKM. Trimming at V came to 5 bases and at J to 5 bases, leaving 7 bases not matched to a gene. The CDR3 region has the DNA TGTGCCAGCAGTCCCAGCGGGAGGAGGGACGAGCAGTACTTC. Amino acid sequence: CASSPSGRRDEQYF. Variable domain in full (rest from reference TRBV28 and TRBJ2-7): DVKVTQSSRYLVKRTGEKVFLECVQDMDHENMFWYRQDPGLGLRLIYFSYDVKMKEKGDIPEGYSVSREKKERFSLILESASTNQTSMYLCASSPSGRRDEQYFGPGTRLTVT.

The rearrangement links TRBV7-9 to TRBJ2-6, with 10 bases fitting TRBD1. The CDR3 contains 19 residues. Per the germline V gene, CDR1 is SEHNR and CDR2 is FQNEAQ (reference sequence). The V and J ends lost 0 bases and 1 base, in that order; junction bases with no gene match: 6. The CDR3 loop reads CASSLAGQGEESGANVLTF. Written as DNA, the CDR3 is TGTGCCAGCAGCTTAGCCGGACAGGGGGAGGAATCTGGGGCCAACGTCCTGACTTTC.

V usage is TRBV11-2 and J usage is TRBJ1-1; TRBD1 aligns across 11 bases. Trimming took 6 bases from V and 4 from J; bases not matched to a gene: 10. The CDR3 has 16 amino acids. Germline V gives CDR1 SGHAT, CDR2 FQNNGV. CDR3 region: CASRRRTGGGSTEAFF. The CDR3 DNA is TGTGCCAGCAGACGCCGGACAGGGGGCGGGAGCACTGAAGCTTTCTTT.

The CDR3 here is CASSAQGALSDTQYF. The CDR3 DNA is TGTGCCAGCAGCGCACAGGGGGCGCTGTCAGATACGCAGTATTTT. The chain has TRBV9 and TRBJ2-3, with 9 bases lining up with TRBD1. V trimming: 3 bases; J trimming: 4 bases; junction bases outside the gene matches: 6. Germline V CDR1 and CDR2: SGDLS, YYNGEE. The CDR3 runs 15 residues.